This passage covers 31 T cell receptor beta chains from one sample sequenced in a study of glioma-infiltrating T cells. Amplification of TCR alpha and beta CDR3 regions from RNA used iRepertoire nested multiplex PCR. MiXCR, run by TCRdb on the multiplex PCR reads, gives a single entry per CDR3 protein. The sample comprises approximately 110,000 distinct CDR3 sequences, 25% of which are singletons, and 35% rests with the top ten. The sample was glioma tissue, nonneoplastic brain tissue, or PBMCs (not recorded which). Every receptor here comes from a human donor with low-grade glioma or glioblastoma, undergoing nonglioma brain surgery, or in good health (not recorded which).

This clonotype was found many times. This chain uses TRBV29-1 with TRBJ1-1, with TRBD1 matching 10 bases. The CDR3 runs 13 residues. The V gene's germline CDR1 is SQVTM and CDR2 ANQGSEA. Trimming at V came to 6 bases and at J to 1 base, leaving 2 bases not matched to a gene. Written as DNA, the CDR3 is TGCAGCGTCCGGACAGGGGGGAACACTGAAGCTTTCTTT. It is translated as CSVRTGGNTEAFF. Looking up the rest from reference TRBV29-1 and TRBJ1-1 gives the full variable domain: SAVISQKPSRDICQRGTSLTIQCQVDSQVTMMFWYRQQPGQSLTLIATANQGSEATYESGFVIDKFPISRPNLTFSTLTVSNMSPEDSSIYLCSVRTGGNTEAFFGQGTRLTVV.

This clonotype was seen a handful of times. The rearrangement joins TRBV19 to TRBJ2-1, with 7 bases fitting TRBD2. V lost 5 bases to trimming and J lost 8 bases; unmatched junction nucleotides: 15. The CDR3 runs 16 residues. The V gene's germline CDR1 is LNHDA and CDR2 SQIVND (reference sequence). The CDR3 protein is CASSGRGVRGPDEQFF. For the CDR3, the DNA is TGTGCCAGTAGTGGACGGGGGGTTCGGGGTCCCGATGAGCAGTTCTTC.

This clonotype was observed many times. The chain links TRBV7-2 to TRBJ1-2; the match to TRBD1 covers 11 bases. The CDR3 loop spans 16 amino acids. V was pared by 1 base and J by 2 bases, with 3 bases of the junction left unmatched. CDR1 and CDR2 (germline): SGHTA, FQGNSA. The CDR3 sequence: CASSLGTGGANYGYTF. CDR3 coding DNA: TGTGCCAGCAGCTTAGGGACAGGGGGCGCCAACTATGGCTACACCTTC.

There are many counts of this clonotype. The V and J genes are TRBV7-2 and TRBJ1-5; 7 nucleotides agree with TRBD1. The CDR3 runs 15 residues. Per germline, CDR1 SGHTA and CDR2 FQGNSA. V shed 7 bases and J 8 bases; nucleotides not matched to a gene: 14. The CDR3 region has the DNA TGTGCCAGCACCACCGCGACAGGGACGTTGGAGCCCCAGCATTTT. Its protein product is CASTTATGTLEPQHF.

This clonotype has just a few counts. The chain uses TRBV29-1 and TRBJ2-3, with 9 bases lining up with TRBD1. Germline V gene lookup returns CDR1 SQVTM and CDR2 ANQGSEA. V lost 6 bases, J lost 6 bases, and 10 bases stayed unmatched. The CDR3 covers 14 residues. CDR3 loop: CSVPGTGREDTQYF. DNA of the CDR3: TGCAGCGTCCCCGGGACAGGGAGAGAGGATACGCAGTATTTT.

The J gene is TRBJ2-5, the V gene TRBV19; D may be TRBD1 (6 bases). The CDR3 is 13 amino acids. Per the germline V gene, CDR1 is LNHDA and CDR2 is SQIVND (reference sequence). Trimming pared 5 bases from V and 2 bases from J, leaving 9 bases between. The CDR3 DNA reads TGTGCCAGTAGTGTAACAGGGCAAGAGACCCAGTACTTC. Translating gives CASSVTGQETQYF.

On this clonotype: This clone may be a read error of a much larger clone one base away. For the CDR3, the DNA is TGCAGCGTGGCTAGCGGGTCAACCTACGAGCAGTTCTTC. Translated, it gives CSVASGSTYEQFF. The chain couples TRBV29-1 to TRBJ2-7; TRBD2 matches 8 bases. The DNA end lines up better with TRBJ2-1; the J call may be wrong. Germline V gene lookup returns CDR1 SQVTM and CDR2 ANQGSEA. The CDR3 consists of 13 residues.

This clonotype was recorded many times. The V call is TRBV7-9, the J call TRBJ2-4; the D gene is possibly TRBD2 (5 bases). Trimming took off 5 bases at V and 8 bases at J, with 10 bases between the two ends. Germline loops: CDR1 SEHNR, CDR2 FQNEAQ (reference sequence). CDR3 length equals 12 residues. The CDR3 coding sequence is TGTGCCAGCAGCCCAATGCGGGACATTCAGTACTTC. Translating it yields CASSPMRDIQYF. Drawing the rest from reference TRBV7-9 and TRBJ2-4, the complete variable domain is DTGVSQNPRHKITKRGQNVTFRCDPISEHNRLYWYRQTLGQGPEFLTYFQNEAQLEKSRLLSDRFSAERPKGSFSTLEIQRTEQGDSAMYLCASSPMRDIQYFGAGTRLSVL.

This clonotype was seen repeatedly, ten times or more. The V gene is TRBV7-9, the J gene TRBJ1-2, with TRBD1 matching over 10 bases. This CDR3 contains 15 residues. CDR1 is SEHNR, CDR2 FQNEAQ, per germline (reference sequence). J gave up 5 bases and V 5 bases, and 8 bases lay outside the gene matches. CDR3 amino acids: CASSMTGGAWYGYTF. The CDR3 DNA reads TGTGCCAGCAGCATGACAGGGGGCGCCTGGTATGGCTACACCTTC.

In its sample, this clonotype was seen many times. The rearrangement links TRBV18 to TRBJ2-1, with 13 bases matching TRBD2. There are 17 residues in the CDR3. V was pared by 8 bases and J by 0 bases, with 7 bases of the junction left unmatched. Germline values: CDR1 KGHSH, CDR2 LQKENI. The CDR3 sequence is CASSPRTSGSSYNEQFF. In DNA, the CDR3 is TGTGCCAGCAGCCCGAGGACTAGCGGGAGCTCCTACAATGAGCAGTTCTTC.

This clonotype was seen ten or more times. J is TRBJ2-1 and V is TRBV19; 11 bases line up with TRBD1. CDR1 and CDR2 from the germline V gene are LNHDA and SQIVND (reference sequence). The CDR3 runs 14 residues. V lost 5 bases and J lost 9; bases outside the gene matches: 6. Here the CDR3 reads CASSGQGAPSEQFF. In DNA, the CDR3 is TGTGCCAGTAGTGGACAGGGGGCCCCGAGTGAGCAGTTCTTC.

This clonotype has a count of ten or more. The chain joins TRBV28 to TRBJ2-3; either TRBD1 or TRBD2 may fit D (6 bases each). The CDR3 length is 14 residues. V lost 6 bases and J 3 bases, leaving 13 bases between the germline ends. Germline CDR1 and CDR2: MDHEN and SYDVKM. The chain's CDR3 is CASRRWGATDTQYF. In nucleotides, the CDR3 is TGTGCCAGCAGGAGGTGGGGGGCGACAGATACGCAGTATTTT.

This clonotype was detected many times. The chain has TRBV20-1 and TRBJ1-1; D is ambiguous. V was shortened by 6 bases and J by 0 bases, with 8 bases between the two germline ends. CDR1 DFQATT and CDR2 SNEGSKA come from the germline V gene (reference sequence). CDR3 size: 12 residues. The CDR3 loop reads CSAVTLNTEAFF. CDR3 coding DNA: TGCAGTGCGGTAACACTGAACACTGAAGCTTTCTTT.

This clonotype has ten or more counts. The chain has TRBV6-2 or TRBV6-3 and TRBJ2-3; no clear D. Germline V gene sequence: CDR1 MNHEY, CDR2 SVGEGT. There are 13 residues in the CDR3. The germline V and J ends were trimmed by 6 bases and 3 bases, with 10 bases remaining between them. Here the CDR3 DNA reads TGTGCCAGCAGATTCGACTCGACAGATACGCAGTATTTT. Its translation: CASRFDSTDTQYF.

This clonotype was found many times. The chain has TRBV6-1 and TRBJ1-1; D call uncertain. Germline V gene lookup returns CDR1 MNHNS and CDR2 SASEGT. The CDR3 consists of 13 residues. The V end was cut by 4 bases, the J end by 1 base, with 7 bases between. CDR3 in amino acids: CASSVWANTEAFF. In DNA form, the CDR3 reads TGTGCCAGCAGTGTTTGGGCGAACACTGAAGCTTTCTTT.

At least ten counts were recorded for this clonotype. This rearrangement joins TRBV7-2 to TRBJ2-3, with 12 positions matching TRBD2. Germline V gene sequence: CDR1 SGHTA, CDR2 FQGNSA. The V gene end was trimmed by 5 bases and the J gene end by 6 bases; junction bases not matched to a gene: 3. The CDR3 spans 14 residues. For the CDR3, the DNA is TGTGCCAGCAGCGCGGGACTAGCGGGCGATACGCAGTATTTT. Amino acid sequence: CASSAGLAGDTQYF.

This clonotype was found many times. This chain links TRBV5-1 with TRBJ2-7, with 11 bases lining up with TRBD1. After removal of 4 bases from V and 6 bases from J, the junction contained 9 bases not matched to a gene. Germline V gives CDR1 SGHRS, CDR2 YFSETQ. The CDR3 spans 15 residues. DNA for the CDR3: TGCGCCAGCAGCGTAGGAGGGACAGGGGGGTCCGAGCAGTACTTC. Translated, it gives CASSVGGTGGSEQYF.

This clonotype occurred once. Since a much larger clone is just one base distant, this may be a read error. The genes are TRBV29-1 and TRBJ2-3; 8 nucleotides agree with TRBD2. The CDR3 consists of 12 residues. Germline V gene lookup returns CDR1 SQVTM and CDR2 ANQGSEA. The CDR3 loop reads CSETSGTDTRYF. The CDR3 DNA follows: TGCAGCGAAACTAGCGGCACAGATACGCGGTATTTT.

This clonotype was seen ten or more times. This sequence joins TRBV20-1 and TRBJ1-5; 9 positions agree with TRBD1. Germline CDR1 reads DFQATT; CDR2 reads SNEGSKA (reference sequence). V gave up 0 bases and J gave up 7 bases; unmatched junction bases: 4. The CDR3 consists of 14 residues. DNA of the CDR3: TGCAGTGCTAGAGACGGGACAGGGCACCAGCCCCAGCATTTT. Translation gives CSARDGTGHQPQHF.

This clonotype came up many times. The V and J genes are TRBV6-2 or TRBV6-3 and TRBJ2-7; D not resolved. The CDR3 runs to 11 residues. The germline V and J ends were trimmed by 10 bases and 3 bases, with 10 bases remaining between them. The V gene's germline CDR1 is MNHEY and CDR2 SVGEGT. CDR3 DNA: TGTGCCACCCTTCATTACTACGAGCAGTACTTC. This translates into CATLHYYEQYF.

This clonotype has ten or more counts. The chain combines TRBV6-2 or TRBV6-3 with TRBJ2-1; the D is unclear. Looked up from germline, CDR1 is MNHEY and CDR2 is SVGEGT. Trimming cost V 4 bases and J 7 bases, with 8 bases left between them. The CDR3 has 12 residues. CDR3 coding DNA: TGTGCCAGCAGTTTAACGTCGAATGAGCAGTTCTTC. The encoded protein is CASSLTSNEQFF.

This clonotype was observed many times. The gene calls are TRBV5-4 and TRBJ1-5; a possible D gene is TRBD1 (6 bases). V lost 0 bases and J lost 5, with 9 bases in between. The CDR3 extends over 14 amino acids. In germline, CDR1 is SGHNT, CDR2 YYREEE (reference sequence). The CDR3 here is CASSLGGPDQPQHF. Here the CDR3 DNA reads TGTGCCAGCAGCTTGGGGGGGCCGGATCAGCCCCAGCATTTT. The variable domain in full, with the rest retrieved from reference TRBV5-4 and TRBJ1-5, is ETGVTQSPTHLIKTRGQQVTLRCSSQSGHNTVSWYQQALGQGPQFIFQYYREEENGRGNFPPRFSGLQFPNYSSELNVNALELDDSALYLCASSLGGPDQPQHFGDGTRLSIL.

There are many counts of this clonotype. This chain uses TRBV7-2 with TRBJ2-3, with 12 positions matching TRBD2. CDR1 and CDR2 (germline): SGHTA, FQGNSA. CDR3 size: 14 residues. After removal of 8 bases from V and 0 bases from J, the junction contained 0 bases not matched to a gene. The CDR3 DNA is TGTGCCAGCGGACTAGCGGGAAGCACAGATACGCAGTATTTT. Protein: CASGLAGSTDTQYF. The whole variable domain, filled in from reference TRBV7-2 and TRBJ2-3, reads GAGVSQSPSNKVTEKGKDVELRCDPISGHTALYWYRQSLGQGLEFLIYFQGNSAPDKSGLPSDRFSAERTGGSVSTLTIQRTQQEDSAVYLCASGLAGSTDTQYFGPGTRLTVL.

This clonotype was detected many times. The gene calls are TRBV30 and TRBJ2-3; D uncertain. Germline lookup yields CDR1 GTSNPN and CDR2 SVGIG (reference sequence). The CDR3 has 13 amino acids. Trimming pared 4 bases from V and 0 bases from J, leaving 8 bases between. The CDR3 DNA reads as TGTGCCTGGACTGGCCCAAGCACAGATACGCAGTATTTT. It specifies CAWTGPSTDTQYF.

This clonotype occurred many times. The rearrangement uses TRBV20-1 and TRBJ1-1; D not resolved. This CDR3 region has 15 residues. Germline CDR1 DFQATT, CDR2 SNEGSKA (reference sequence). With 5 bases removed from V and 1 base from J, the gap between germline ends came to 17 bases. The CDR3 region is CSAPRPSTQNTEAFF. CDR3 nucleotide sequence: TGCAGTGCTCCTCGACCTTCGACACAGAACACTGAAGCTTTCTTT.

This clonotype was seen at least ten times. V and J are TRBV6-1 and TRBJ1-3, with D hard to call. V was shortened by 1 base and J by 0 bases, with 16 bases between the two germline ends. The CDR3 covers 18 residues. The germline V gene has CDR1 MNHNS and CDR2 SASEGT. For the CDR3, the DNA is TGTGCCAGCAGTGAAGTCTCCCCAAGTTTCAGCTCTGGAAACACCATATATTTT. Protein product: CASSEVSPSFSSGNTIYF.

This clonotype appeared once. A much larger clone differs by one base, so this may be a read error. The CDR3 DNA reads as TGTGCCAGTAGTGGAGGCTCACGGGATACGCAGTATTTT. Amino acids: CASSGGSRDTQYF. The chain is built from TRBV19 and TRBJ2-3; D is possibly TRBD2 (5 bases). CDR1 LNHDA and CDR2 SQIVND come from the germline V gene (reference sequence). The V gene lost 5 bases and the J gene lost 6 bases, with 12 bases spanning the gap. The CDR3 consists of 13 residues.

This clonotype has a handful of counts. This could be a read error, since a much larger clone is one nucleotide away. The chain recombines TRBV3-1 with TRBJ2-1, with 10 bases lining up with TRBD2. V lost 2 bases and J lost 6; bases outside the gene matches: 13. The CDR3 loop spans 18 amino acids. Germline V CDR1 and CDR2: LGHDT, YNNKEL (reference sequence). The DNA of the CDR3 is TGTGCCAGCAGCCAATGGGCCTCTAGCGGGGGACCGAGCAATGAGCAGTTCTTC. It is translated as CASSQWASSGGPSNEQFF.

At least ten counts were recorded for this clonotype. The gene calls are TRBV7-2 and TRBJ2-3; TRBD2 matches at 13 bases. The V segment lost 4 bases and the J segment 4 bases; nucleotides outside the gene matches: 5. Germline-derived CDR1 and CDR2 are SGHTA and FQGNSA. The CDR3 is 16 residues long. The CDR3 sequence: CASSSTSGGAADTQYF. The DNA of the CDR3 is TGTGCCAGCAGCTCCACTAGCGGGGGGGCAGCAGATACGCAGTATTTT.

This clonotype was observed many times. The DNA of the CDR3 is TGCGCCAGCAGCTGGTCTCGGACAGGGGGTAATAGTTCACCCCTCCACTTT. Its protein product is CASSWSRTGGNSSPLHF. The chain recombines TRBV5-1 with TRBJ1-6; the match to TRBD1 covers 10 bases. Germline loops: CDR1 SGHRS, CDR2 YFSETQ. This CDR3 has 17 residues. The ends lost 3 bases at V and 9 bases at J; junction bases unmatched: 12.

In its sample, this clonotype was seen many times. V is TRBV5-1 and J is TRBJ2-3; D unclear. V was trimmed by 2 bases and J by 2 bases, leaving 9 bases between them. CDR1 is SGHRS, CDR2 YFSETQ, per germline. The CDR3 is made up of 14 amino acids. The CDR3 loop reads CASSFQDPTDTQYF. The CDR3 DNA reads TGCGCCAGCAGCTTCCAGGACCCCACAGATACGCAGTATTTT.